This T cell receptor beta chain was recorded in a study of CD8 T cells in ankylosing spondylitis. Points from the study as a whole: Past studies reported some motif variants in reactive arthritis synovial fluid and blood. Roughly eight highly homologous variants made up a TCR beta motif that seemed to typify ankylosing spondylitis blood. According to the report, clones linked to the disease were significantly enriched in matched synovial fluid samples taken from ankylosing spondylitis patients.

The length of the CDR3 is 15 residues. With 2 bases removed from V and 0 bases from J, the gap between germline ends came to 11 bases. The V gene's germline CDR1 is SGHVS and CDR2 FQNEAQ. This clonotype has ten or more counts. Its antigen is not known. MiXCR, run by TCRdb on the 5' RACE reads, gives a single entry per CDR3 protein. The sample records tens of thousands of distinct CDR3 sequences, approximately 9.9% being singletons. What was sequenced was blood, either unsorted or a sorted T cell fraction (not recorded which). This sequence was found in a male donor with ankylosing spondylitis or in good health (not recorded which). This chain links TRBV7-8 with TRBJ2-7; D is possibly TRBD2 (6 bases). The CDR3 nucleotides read TGTGCCAGCAGCTTACGGGACTTCCCCTCCTACGAGCAGTACTTC. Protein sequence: CASSLRDFPSYEQYF.